Listed here is a single T cell receptor beta chain. TCRdb's copy holds only in-frame clones and misses some; the assay was immunoSEQ multiplex PCR. The sample shows fewer than 350,000 clones, around 90% of them seen only once. This CDR3 has 15 amino acids. The V gene end was trimmed by 1 base and the J gene end by 0 bases; junction bases not matched to a gene: 1. Germline lookup yields CDR1 SEHNR and CDR2 FQNEAQ (reference sequence). The data stem from a study of blood T cell repertoires in COVID-19. Across the whole study: Nucleic acid was either cDNA or gDNA, and it came from T cells, B-cell-depleted T cells, or PBMCs.

Individuals aged roughly 18 to 95 years were recruited from around 22 US areas. Participant-given clinical history determined each cohort assignment. Either two negative PCRs, clearance, or symptom resolution qualified Cohort 3 donors as recovered. Sequences were obtained from PBMCs or T cells enriched from blood (not recorded which). This chain links TRBV7-9 with TRBJ1-1; 8 nucleotides agree with TRBD1. This sequence originates from a man in his sixties who had recovered from COVID-19. CDR3 residues: CASSLEDRVNTEAFF. The CDR3 DNA reads as TGTGCCAGCAGCTTAGAGGACAGGGTGAACACTGAAGCTTTCTTT.